One and the same sample provided the 18 T cell receptor beta chains below, sequenced in a study of shared clonotypes between healthy human individuals. Generated by immunoSEQ multiplex PCR, the TCRdb table keeps only in-frame clones and is missing some. The sample includes about 1.1 million clones, about 80% of them seen just once. Sequences were obtained from memory CD4+ T cells from PBMCs. Subset in this sample: CD45RA-negative fraction. Every receptor here comes from a young man in good health. Some clones in this sample may be carry-over from other donors' samples.

The chain is built from TRBV2 and TRBJ2-7, with TRBD1 identical over 8 bases. The CDR3 length is 14 residues. The germline V gene has CDR1 SNHLY and CDR2 FYNNEI. Unmatched junction bases numbered 8, after V lost 6 bases and J lost 4 bases. Here the CDR3 DNA reads TGTGCCAGCAGCGCTCGGACAGGGCAATACGAGCAGTACTTC. As protein: CASSARTGQYEQYF. Filled out from reference TRBV2 and TRBJ2-7, the complete variable domain reads EPEVTQTPSHQVTQMGQEVILRCVPISNHLYFYWYRQILGQKVEFLVSFYNNEISEKSEIFDDQFSVERPDGSNFTLKIRSTKLEDSAMYFCASSARTGQYEQYFGPGTRLTVT.

In its sample, this clone was seen many times. The chain carries TRBV27 and TRBJ2-1; tentatively, D is TRBD1 or TRBD2 (6 bases each). Looked up from germline, CDR1 is MNHEY and CDR2 is SMNVEV (reference sequence). CDR3 size: 16 residues. The ends were cut back, 6 bases at V and 9 bases at J, with 24 bases in the middle. DNA of the CDR3: TGTGCCAGCAGGTTGTATCGTAGCGGAAAGGGGGGTGAGCAGTTCTTC. This codes for CASRLYRSGKGGEQFF.

V usage is TRBV7-9 and J usage is TRBJ1-3, with unresolved D. Germline V gene sequence: CDR1 SEHNR, CDR2 FQNEAQ (reference sequence). Trimming cost V 5 bases and J 4 bases, with 18 bases left between them. The CDR3 covers 16 residues. This CDR3 is CASSPGNHFQGNTIYF. The DNA of the CDR3 is TGTGCCAGCAGCCCGGGAAACCACTTCCAAGGAAACACCATATATTTT.

The J gene is TRBJ1-1, the V gene TRBV5-8; unclear D gene. The CDR3 is 12 residues long. Germline V gives CDR1 SGHTS, CDR2 YDEGEE. Trimming took off 4 bases at V and 8 bases at J, with 12 bases between the two ends. This CDR3 is CASSKTGPEAFF. The CDR3 DNA reads TGTGCCAGCAGCAAAACCGGGCCAGAAGCTTTCTTT.

This chain joins TRBV6-6 and TRBJ2-7, with 8 bases lining up with TRBD1. Germline V gene lookup returns CDR1 MNHNY and CDR2 SVGAGI (reference sequence). V lost 6 bases to trimming and J lost 0 bases; unmatched junction nucleotides: 4. The CDR3 is 14 residues long. CDR3 nucleotides: TGTGCCAGCAGACCTACAGGGGGCTCCTACGAGCAGTACTTC. It is translated as CASRPTGGSYEQYF.

The rearrangement links TRBV28 to TRBJ2-1; no reliable D call. CDR1 and CDR2 from the germline V gene are MDHEN and SYDVKM. This CDR3 is 15 amino acids long. V lost 6 bases, J lost 3 bases, and 15 bases lay in between. The CDR3 DNA reads TGTGCCAGCAGACGCCGCCCGAGAGACTACAATGAGCAGTTCTTC. Translation gives CASRRRPRDYNEQFF. Filled out from reference TRBV28 and TRBJ2-1, the complete variable domain reads DVKVTQSSRYLVKRTGEKVFLECVQDMDHENMFWYRQDPGLGLRLIYFSYDVKMKEKGDIPEGYSVSREKKERFSLILESASTNQTSMYLCASRRRPRDYNEQFFGPGTRLTVL.

In this sample, this clone turned up a few times. The rearrangement uses TRBV4-2 and TRBJ2-2; D unclear. CDR1 and CDR2 (germline): LGHNA, YNFKEQ. The CDR3 spans 15 residues. With 0 bases removed from V and 4 bases from J, the gap between germline ends came to 9 bases. The CDR3 reads CASSQDLRSTGELFF. In nucleotides, the CDR3 is TGTGCCAGCAGCCAAGATCTTAGATCCACCGGGGAGCTGTTTTTT.

The V call is TRBV5-1, the J call TRBJ2-3, with 13 bases that match TRBD2. With 4 bases clipped from V and 1 base from J, the junction kept 3 bases outside the gene matches. The CDR3 sequence is 16 residues long. CDR1 is SGHRS, CDR2 YFSETQ, per germline. This CDR3 reads CASSVGTSGGTDTQYF. The CDR3 nucleotides are TGCGCCAGCAGCGTTGGGACTAGCGGGGGCACAGATACGCAGTATTTT.

The rearrangement links TRBV25-1 to TRBJ2-7, with TRBD2 identical over 7 bases. Looked up from germline, CDR1 is MGHDK and CDR2 is SYGVNS. This CDR3 spans 15 amino acids. Unmatched junction bases numbered 7, after V lost 0 bases and J lost 5 bases. CDR3 bases: TGTGCCAGCAGTGAATACCTGGACGGGGGGAACGAGCAGTACTTC. It translates to CASSEYLDGGNEQYF.

The rearrangement uses TRBV5-6 and TRBJ2-7; D possibly corresponds to TRBD2 (7 bases). CDR3 length equals 14 residues. The germline gives CDR1 SGHDT, CDR2 YYEEEE. Trimming cost V 3 bases and J 5 bases, with 15 bases left between them. The CDR3 bases are TGTGCCAGCAGCTCCCGCGTAGGGGGGGACGAGCAGTACTTC. Translation gives CASSSRVGGDEQYF.

V is TRBV7-9 and J is TRBJ1-1; the D is unclear. CDR1 and CDR2 from the germline V gene are SEHNR and FQNEAQ (reference sequence). V was pared by 0 bases and J by 11 bases, with 10 bases between. CDR3 length: 12 amino acids. The CDR3 protein is CASSLAAGSAFF. CDR3 nucleotides: TGTGCCAGCAGCTTAGCTGCGGGGTCGGCTTTCTTT.

The V call is TRBV4-3, the J call TRBJ2-7, with TRBD2 matching 9 bases. V was pared by 0 bases and J by 0 bases, with 9 bases of the junction left unmatched. The CDR3 sequence is 18 residues long. The germline gives CDR1 LGHNA, CDR2 YSLEER. CDR3 DNA: TGCGCCAGCAGCCAAGAAAGCAGCGGGAGGCCTAGCTCCTACGAGCAGTACTTC. It translates to CASSQESSGRPSSYEQYF.

The V gene is TRBV9, the J gene TRBJ1-3, with D hard to call. Germline loops: CDR1 SGDLS, CDR2 YYNGEE. This CDR3 contains 15 residues. Trimming removed 4 bases from V and 0 bases from J, with 11 bases in between. In DNA form, the CDR3 reads TGTGCCAGCAGCCTCGGGCCGGGCTCTGGAAACACCATATATTTT. This translates into CASSLGPGSGNTIYF.

The chain joins TRBV4-1 to TRBJ1-4; 7 bases are a match to TRBD1. CDR3 length: 15 residues. J gave up 8 bases and V 4 bases, and 10 bases lay outside the gene matches. The V gene's germline CDR1 is MGHRA and CDR2 YSYEKL. CDR3 DNA sequence: TGCGCCAGCAGCCCGAGCGAAGGGGGCGAGGAAAAACTGTTTTTT. Its translation: CASSPSEGGEEKLFF.

The V and J genes are TRBV6-6 and TRBJ2-4; 10 bases align to TRBD2. The ends lost 6 bases at V and 1 base at J; junction bases unmatched: 6. Germline V gene data show CDR1 as MNHNY and CDR2 as SVGAGI (reference sequence). This CDR3 region has 16 residues. The CDR3 DNA is TGTGCCAGCAGCCCTAGCGGGAGTTCGGCCAAAAACATTCAGTACTTC. Encoded protein: CASSPSGSSAKNIQYF.

This chain connects TRBV5-1 to TRBJ2-2, with TRBD1 matching 9 bases. Germline CDR1 reads SGHRS; CDR2 reads YFSETQ. V trimming: 1 base; J trimming: 5 bases; junction bases outside the gene matches: 3. The CDR3 is 15 residues long. This CDR3 is CASSLLGQGTGELFF. CDR3 nucleotide sequence: TGCGCCAGCAGCTTGCTTGGACAGGGGACCGGGGAGCTGTTTTTT.

This clone was counted between two and nine times. The chain recombines TRBV5-4 with TRBJ1-4; D possibly corresponds to TRBD1 (5 bases). Trimming stripped 5 bases from V and 8 bases from J, with 13 bases between. CDR3 length equals 13 residues. Germline V gene data show CDR1 as SGHNT and CDR2 as YYREEE (reference sequence). The CDR3 nucleotides read TGTGCCAGCAGTCCGGCCGGGGGAGAAAAACTGTTTTTT. Translated: CASSPAGGEKLFF.

The chain is built from TRBV6-8 and TRBJ2-7; perhaps D is TRBD1 or TRBD2 (5 bases each). The CDR3 runs to 16 residues. V was shortened by 11 bases and J by 7 bases, with 30 bases between the two germline ends. From germline, CDR1 is MNHGY and CDR2 SAAAGT. CDR3 coding DNA: TGTGCCGGACAATTTGATGAACTTGGGGACCCCTGGGAGCAGTACTTC. It is translated as CAGQFDELGDPWEQYF.